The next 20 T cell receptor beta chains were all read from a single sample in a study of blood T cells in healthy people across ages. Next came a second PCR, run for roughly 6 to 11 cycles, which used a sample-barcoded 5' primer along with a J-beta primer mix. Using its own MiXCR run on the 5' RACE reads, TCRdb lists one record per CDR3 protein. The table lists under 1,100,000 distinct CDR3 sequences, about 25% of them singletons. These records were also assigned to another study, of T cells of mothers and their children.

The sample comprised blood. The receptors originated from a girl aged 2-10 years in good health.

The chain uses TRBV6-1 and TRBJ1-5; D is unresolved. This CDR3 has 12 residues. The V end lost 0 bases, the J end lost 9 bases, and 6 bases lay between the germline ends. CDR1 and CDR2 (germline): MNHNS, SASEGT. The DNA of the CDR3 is TGTGCCAGCAGTGAAGCGCTCGGGCCCCAGCATTTT. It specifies CASSEALGPQHF.

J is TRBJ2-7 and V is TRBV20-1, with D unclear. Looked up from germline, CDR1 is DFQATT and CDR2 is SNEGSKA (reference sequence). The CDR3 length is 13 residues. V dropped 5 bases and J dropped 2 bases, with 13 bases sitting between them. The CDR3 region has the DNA TGCAGTGCTGCCCGCATTAGCACCTACGAGCAGTACTTC. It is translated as CSAARISTYEQYF.

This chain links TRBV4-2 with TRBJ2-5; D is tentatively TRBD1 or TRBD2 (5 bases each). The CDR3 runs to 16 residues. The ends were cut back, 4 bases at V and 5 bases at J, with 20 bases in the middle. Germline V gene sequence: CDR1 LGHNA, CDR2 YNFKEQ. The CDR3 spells CASSPSGTFNGETQYF. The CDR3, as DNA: TGTGCCAGCAGCCCATCCGGGACCTTTAACGGGGAGACCCAGTACTTC.

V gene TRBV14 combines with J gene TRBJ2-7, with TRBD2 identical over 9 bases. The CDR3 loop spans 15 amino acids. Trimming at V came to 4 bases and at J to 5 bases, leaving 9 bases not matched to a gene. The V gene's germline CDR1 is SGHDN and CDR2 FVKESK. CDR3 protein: CASSRTGTSLDEQYF. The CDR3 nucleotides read TGTGCCAGCAGCCGCACCGGGACTAGCTTAGACGAGCAGTACTTC.

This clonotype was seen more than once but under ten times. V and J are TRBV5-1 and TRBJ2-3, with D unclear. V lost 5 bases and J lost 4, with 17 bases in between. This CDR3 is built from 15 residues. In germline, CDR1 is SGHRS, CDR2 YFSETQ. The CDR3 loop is CASRLTLITPDTQYF. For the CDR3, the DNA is TGCGCCAGCAGGCTAACCTTGATCACCCCAGATACGCAGTATTTT.

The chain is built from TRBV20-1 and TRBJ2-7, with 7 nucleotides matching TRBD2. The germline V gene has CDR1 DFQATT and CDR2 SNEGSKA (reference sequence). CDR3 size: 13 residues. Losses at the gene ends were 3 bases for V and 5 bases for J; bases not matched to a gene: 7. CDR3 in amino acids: CSASATSSDEQYF. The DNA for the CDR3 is TGCAGTGCTAGTGCGACTAGCAGCGACGAGCAGTACTTC.

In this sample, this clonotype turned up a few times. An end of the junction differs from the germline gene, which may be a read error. This chain's CDR3 is CASSSWGNTEAFF. CDR3 nucleotides: TGTGCCAGCAGCTCCTGGGGGAACACTGAAGCTTTCTTT. The chain uses TRBV5-1 and TRBJ1-1, with D unresolved. The V gene's germline CDR1 is SGHRS and CDR2 YFSETQ. CDR3 size: 13 residues. Filled out from reference TRBV5-1 and TRBJ1-1, the complete variable domain reads KAGVTQTPRYLIKTRGQQVTLSCSPISGHRSVSWYQQTPGQGLQFLFEYFSETQRNKGNFPGRFSGRQFSNSRSEMNVSTLELGDSALYLCASSSWGNTEAFFGQGTRLTVV.

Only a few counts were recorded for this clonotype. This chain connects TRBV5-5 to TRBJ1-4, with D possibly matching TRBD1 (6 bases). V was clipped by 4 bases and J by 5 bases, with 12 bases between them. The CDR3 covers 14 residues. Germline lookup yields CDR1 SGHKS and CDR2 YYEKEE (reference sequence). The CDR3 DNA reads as TGTGCCAGCAGCAATGGACAGCTAAATGAAAAACTGTTTTTT. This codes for CASSNGQLNEKLFF.

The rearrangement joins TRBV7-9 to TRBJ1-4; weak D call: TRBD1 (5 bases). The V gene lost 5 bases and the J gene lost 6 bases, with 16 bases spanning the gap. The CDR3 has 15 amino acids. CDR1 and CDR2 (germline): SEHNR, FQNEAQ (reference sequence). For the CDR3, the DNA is TGTGCCAGCAGCCCACCGGGACTAAGGCATGAAAAACTGTTTTTT. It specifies CASSPPGLRHEKLFF.

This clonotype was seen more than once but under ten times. Written as DNA, the CDR3 is TGCAGTGCCAAGGGGGGCCCTAGGGGGACTGAAGCTTTCTTT. Amino acid sequence: CSAKGGPRGTEAFF. The rearrangement uses TRBV20-1 and TRBJ1-1; TRBD1 is a possible D gene (6 bases). Trimming took off 6 bases at V and 5 bases at J, with 19 bases between the two ends. Germline CDR1 reads DFQATT; CDR2 reads SNEGSKA (reference sequence). This CDR3 region has 14 residues.

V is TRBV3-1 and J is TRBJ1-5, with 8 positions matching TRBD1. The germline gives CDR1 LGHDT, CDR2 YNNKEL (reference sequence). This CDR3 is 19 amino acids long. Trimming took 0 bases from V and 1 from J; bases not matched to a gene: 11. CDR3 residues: CASSQEGLRGRGSNQPQHF. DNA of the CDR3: TGTGCCAGCAGCCAAGAGGGCCTCAGGGGGCGTGGGAGCAATCAGCCCCAGCATTTT.

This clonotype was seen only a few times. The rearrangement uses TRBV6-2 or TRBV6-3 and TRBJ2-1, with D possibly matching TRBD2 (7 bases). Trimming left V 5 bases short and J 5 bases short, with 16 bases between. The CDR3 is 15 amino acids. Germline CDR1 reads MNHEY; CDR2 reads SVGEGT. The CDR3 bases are TGTGCCAGCAGTCCTAGGGCGGGGGCCAACAATGAGCAGTTCTTC. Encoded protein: CASSPRAGANNEQFF.

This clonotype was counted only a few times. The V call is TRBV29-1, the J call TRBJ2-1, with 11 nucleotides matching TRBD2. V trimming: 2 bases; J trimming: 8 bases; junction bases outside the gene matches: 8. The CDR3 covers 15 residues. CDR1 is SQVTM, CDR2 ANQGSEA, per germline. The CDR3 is CSVETSSGRYDEQFF. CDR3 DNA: TGCAGCGTTGAAACCTCTAGCGGGAGGTACGATGAGCAGTTCTTC.

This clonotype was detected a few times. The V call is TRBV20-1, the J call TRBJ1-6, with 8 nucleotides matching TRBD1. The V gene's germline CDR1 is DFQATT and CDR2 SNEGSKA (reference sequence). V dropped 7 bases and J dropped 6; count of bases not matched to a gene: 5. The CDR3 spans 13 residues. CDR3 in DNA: TGCAGTGTACAGGACAGGGCTAATTCACCCCTCCACTTT. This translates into CSVQDRANSPLHF.

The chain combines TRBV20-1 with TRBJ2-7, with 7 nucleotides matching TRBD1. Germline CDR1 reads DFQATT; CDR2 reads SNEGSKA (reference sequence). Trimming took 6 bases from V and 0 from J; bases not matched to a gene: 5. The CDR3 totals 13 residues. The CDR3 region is CSAGDSNSYEQYF. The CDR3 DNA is TGCAGTGCGGGGGACAGCAACTCCTACGAGCAGTACTTC.

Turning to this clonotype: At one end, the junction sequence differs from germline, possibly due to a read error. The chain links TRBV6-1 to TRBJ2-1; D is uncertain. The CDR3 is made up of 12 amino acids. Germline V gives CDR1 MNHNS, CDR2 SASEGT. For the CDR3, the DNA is TGTGTCAGCAGCGCCCCAGTAAATGAGCAGTCCTTC. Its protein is CVSSAPVNEQSF.

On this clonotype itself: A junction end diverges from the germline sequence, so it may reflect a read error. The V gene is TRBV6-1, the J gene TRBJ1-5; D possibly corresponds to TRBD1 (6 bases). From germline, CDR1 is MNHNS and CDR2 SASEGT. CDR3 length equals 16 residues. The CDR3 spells CASKDSPQNSYQPQHF. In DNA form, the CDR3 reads TGTGCCAGCAAGGACAGTCCACAGAATAGCTATCAGCCCCAGCATTTT.

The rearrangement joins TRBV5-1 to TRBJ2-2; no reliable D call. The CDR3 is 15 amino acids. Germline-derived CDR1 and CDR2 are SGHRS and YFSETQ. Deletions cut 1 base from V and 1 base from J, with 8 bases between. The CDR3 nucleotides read TGCGCCAGCAGCTTGACGGCAGGGAACACCGGGGAGCTGTTTTTT. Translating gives CASSLTAGNTGELFF.

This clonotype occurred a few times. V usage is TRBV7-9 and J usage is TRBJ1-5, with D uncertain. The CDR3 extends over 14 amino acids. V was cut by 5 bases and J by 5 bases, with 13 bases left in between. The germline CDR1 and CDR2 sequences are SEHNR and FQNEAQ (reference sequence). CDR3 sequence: CASSTSENHQPQHF. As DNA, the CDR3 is TGTGCCAGCAGCACCAGCGAGAATCATCAGCCCCAGCATTTT. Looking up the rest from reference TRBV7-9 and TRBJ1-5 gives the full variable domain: DTGVSQNPRHKITKRGQNVTFRCDPISEHNRLYWYRQTLGQGPEFLTYFQNEAQLEKSRLLSDRFSAERPKGSFSTLEIQRTEQGDSAMYLCASSTSENHQPQHFGDGTRLSIL.

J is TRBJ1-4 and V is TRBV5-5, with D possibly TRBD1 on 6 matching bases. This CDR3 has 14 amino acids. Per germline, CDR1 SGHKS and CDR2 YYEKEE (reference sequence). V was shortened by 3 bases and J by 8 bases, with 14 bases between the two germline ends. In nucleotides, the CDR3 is TGTGCCAGCAGCTCGACCGGGACACAGGAAAAACTGTTTTTT. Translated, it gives CASSSTGTQEKLFF.